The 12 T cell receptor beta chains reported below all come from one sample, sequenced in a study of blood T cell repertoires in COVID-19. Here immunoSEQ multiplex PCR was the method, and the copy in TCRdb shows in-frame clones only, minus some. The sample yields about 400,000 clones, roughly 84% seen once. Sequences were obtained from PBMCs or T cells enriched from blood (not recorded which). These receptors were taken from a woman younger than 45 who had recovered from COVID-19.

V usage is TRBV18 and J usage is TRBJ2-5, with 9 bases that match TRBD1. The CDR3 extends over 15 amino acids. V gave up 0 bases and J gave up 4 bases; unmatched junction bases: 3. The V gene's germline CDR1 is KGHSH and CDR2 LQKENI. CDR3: CASSPPTGGTETQYF. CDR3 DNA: TGTGCCAGCTCACCACCGACAGGGGGGACAGAGACCCAGTACTTC.

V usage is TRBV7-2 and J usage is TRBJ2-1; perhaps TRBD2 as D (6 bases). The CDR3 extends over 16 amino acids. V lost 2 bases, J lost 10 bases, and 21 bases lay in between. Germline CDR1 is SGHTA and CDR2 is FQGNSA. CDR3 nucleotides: TGTGCCAGCAGCTTACCCCGTCTTAGCGGCGCCGAGGAGCAGTTCTTC. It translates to CASSLPRLSGAEEQFF.

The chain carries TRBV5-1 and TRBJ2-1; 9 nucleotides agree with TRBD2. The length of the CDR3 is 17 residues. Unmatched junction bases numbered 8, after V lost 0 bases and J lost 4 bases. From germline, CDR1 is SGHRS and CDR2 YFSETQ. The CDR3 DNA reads TGCGCCAGCAGCTTGGCTCCTAGCGGGACCGCATACAATGAGCAGTTCTTC. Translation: CASSLAPSGTAYNEQFF.

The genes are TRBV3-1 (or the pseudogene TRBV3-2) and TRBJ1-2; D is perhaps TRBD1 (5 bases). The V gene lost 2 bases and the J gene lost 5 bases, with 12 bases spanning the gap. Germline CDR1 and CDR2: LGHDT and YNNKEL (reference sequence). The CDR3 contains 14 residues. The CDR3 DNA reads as TGTGCCAGCAGCCAATGGGAGGGGAAATATGGCTACACCTTC. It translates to CASSQWEGKYGYTF.

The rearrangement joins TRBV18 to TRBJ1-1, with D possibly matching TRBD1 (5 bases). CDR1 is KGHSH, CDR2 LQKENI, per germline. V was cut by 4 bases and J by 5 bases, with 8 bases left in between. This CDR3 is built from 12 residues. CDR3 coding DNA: TGTGCCAGCTCACGACAGATTACTGAAGCTTTCTTT. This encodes CASSRQITEAFF.

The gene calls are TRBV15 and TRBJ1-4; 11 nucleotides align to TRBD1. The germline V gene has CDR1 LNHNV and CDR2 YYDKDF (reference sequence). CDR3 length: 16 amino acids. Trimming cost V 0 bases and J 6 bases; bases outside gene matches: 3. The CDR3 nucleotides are TGTGCCACCAGCAGAGACCCGGGACAGGGGGATGAAAAACTGTTTTTT. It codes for CATSRDPGQGDEKLFF.

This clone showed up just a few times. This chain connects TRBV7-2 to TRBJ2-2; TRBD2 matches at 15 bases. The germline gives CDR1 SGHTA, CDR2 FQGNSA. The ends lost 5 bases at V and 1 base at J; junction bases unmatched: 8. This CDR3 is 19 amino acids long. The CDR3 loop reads CASSVRTSGRDRNTGELFF. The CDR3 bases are TGTGCCAGCAGCGTACGGACTAGCGGGAGGGATAGGAACACCGGGGAGCTGTTTTTT.

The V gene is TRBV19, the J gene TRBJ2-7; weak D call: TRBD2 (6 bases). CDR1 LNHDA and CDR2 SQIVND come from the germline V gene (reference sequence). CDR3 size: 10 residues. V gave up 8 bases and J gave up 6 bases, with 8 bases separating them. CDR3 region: CASGGLEQYF. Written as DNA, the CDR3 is TGTGCCAGTGGAGGGCTCGAGCAGTACTTC.

The CDR3 region is CASSQDSGGRDEKLFF. CDR3 bases: TGTGCCAGCAGCCAAGATTCCGGGGGACGTGATGAAAAACTGTTTTTT. V is TRBV3-1 (or the pseudogene TRBV3-2) and J is TRBJ1-4; a weak D match, TRBD1 (5 bases). CDR1 is LGHDT, CDR2 YNNKEL, per germline (reference sequence). The length of the CDR3 is 16 residues. Deletions cut 0 bases from V and 6 bases from J, with 14 bases between.

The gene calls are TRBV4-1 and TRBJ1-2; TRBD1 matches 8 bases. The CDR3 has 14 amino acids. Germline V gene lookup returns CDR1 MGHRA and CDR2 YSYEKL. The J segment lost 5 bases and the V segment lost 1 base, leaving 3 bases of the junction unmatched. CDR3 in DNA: TGCGCCAGCAGCCAAGGGACAGGGCCTTATGGCTACACCTTC. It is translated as CASSQGTGPYGYTF.

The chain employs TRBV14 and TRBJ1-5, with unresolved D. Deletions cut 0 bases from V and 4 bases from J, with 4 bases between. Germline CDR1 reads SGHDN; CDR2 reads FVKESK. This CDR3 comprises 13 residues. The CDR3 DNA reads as TGTGCCAGCAGCCAAGATCGGAATCAGCCCCAGCATTTT. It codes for CASSQDRNQPQHF.

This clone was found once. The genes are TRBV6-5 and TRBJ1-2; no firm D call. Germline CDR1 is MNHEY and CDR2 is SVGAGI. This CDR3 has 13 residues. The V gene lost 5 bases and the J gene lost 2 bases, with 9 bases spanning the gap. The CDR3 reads CASSPQQNYGYTF. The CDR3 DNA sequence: TGTGCCAGCAGTCCACAGCAGAACTATGGCTACACCTTC.